The rows below give T cell receptor beta chains drawn from one sample of a study of T cell responses to AZD1222 COVID-19 vaccine. Assay: immunoSEQ multiplex PCR; the TCRdb copy retains only in-frame clones and omits some. This sample has some 150,000 clones; 85% to 95% occur once, and the top ten carry about 3.9%. The starting material was peripheral blood, obtained on day 0 of AZD1222 vaccination. The receptors stem from an adult in good health. Each CDR3 is given with its conserved first and last residue. Each record gives: V gene, J gene, CDR3 protein.

V: TRBV30; J: TRBJ2-3; CDR3: CAWSKSGWKDTQYF
V: TRBV2; J: TRBJ1-2; CDR3: CASSLQGGEDYGYTF
V: TRBV12-3/TRBV12-4; J: TRBJ1-5; CDR3: CASSFERNQPQHF
V: TRBV19; J: TRBJ1-2; CDR3: CASSIVGATARGYTF
V: TRBV30; J: TRBJ2-3; CDR3: CAWSAKNTDTQYF
V: TRBV6-5; J: TRBJ1-1; CDR3: CASSYPAKRGTEAFF
V: TRBV7-2; J: TRBJ2-7; CDR3: CASSLDRGRREQYF
V: TRBV2; J: TRBJ2-2; CDR3: CASSIAGVGNTGELFF
V: TRBV7-9; J: TRBJ2-5; CDR3: CASSLQVVGETQYF
V: TRBV6-1; J: TRBJ1-2; CDR3: CASSEFRTGGGYTF
V: TRBV7-6; J: TRBJ1-2; CDR3: CASSLGGSSLSNYGYTF
V: TRBV6-5; J: TRBJ2-7; CDR3: CASSYSGGRGEQYF
V: TRBV3-1/TRBV3-2; J: TRBJ2-7; CDR3: CASSQDPPGTSGRDEQYF
V: TRBV5-1; J: TRBJ2-3; CDR3: CASSFVSASTDTQYF
V: TRBV19; J: TRBJ2-7; CDR3: CASSPPGTSGRNEQYF
V: TRBV19; J: TRBJ2-7; CDR3: CASSVRGPDEQYF
V: TRBV2; J: TRBJ1-2; CDR3: CASGEQRGRYGYTF
V: TRBV2; J: TRBJ2-5; CDR3: CASSAGETQYF
V: TRBV24-1; J: TRBJ1-5; CDR3: CATSDPRTGKDQPQHF
V: TRBV2; J: TRBJ1-1; CDR3: CASSPVRGTEAFF
V: TRBV6-1; J: TRBJ1-4; CDR3: CASSTGIHEKLFF
V: TRBV12-3/TRBV12-4; J: TRBJ1-6; CDR3: CASSSQGIPLHF
V: TRBV3-1/TRBV3-2; J: TRBJ2-2; CDR3: CASSQDLLAGTGELFF
V: TRBV6-5; J: TRBJ1-2; CDR3: CASSYQTGGRANTF
V: TRBV5-8; J: TRBJ1-1; CDR3: CASSLGFPTANTEAFF
V: TRBV18; J: TRBJ1-1; CDR3: CASSPGIPEAFF
V: TRBV5-1; J: TRBJ2-7; CDR3: CASRSFQGYEQYF